These 27 T cell receptor beta chains share one sample of origin, sequenced in a study of blood T cell repertoires in COVID-19. Assay used: immunoSEQ multiplex PCR; TCRdb lists only in-frame clones, some missing. Here the sample spans roughly 260,000 clones, 88% being singletons. Sample: peripheral blood. The receptors here all came from a man aged 60-69 years who had recovered from COVID-19.

The chain has TRBV2 and TRBJ2-3, with 8 positions matching TRBD2. The CDR3 has 15 amino acids. Germline V gene data show CDR1 as SNHLY and CDR2 as FYNNEI. Trimming at V came to 7 bases and at J to 2 bases, leaving 8 bases not matched to a gene. The CDR3 DNA reads as TGTGCCAGCAATCTTGTAGCGGGATACACAGATACGCAGTATTTT. Amino acid sequence: CASNLVAGYTDTQYF. Together with reference TRBV2 and TRBJ2-3, the CDR3 gives the full variable domain: EPEVTQTPSHQVTQMGQEVILRCVPISNHLYFYWYRQILGQKVEFLVSFYNNEISEKSEIFDDQFSVERPDGSNFTLKIRSTKLEDSAMYFCASNLVAGYTDTQYFGPGTRLTVL.

The chain employs TRBV9 and TRBJ2-7; 12 positions match TRBD2. The CDR3 contains 15 residues. J gave up 5 bases and V 4 bases, and 7 bases lay outside the gene matches. Per the germline V gene, CDR1 is SGDLS and CDR2 is YYNGEE. The CDR3 loop is CASSPPTSGGHEQYF. In DNA form, the CDR3 reads TGTGCCAGCAGCCCCCCGACTAGCGGGGGCCACGAGCAGTACTTC.

V usage is TRBV4-1 and J usage is TRBJ2-3; D call uncertain. The CDR3 spans 16 residues. The germline V and J ends were trimmed by 0 bases and 2 bases, with 12 bases remaining between them. Germline CDR1 reads MGHRA; CDR2 reads YSYEKL. The CDR3 here is CASSQDQDLLTDTQYF. Written as DNA, the CDR3 is TGCGCCAGCAGCCAAGATCAGGATCTACTCACAGATACGCAGTATTTT.

J is TRBJ1-2 and V is TRBV29-1, with D possibly being TRBD1 (6 bases). The V gene lost 7 bases and the J gene lost 2 bases, with 17 bases spanning the gap. Germline CDR1 SQVTM, CDR2 ANQGSEA. CDR3 length equals 14 residues. The CDR3 nucleotides read TGCAGCGCAGAGGGGGAGAACAGGAACTATGGCTACACCTTC. Translation: CSAEGENRNYGYTF.

This clone was found once. The chain has TRBV6-5 and TRBJ2-5, with D perhaps matching TRBD2 (5 bases). The CDR3 loop spans 13 amino acids. CDR1 and CDR2 from the germline V gene are MNHEY and SVGAGI. V lost 6 bases and J lost 7, with 15 bases in between. CDR3: CASRDSLLWTQYF. The CDR3 DNA is TGTGCCAGCAGGGACTCCTTGTTATGGACCCAGTACTTC.

The V gene is TRBV6-4, the J gene TRBJ2-3; 8 bases align to TRBD2. Germline V gene sequence: CDR1 MRHNA, CDR2 SNTAGT. The V and J ends lost 8 bases and 3 bases, in that order; junction bases with no gene match: 7. The CDR3 is 14 amino acids. The CDR3: CASRFGGETDTQYF. The DNA of the CDR3 is TGTGCCAGCCGGTTCGGGGGGGAAACAGATACGCAGTATTTT.

The rearrangement links TRBV7-8 to TRBJ2-7; 8 bases line up with TRBD2. Per germline, CDR1 SGHVS and CDR2 FQNEAQ. The CDR3 runs 17 residues. V gave up 5 bases and J gave up 0 bases; unmatched junction bases: 12. In nucleotides, the CDR3 is TGTGCCAGCAGCCTGAGGGATAGCGGGGTCCTCTCCTACGAGCAGTACTTC. As protein: CASSLRDSGVLSYEQYF.

V gene TRBV28 combines with J gene TRBJ1-5, with TRBD1 as a possible D gene (5 bases). V was clipped by 5 bases and J by 7 bases, with 18 bases between them. The germline CDR1 and CDR2 sequences are MDHEN and SYDVKM. This CDR3 has 15 residues. The CDR3 loop is CASSPGGGVGQPQHF. As DNA, the CDR3 is TGTGCCAGCAGTCCCGGGGGAGGGGTCGGACAGCCCCAGCATTTT.

V is TRBV10-3 and J is TRBJ2-2; 12 bases align to TRBD2. Losses at the gene ends were 6 bases for V and 6 bases for J; bases not matched to a gene: 5. The V gene's germline CDR1 is ENHRY and CDR2 SYGVKD. There are 15 residues in the CDR3. The CDR3 protein is CAIRISSGGAGELFF. The CDR3, as DNA: TGTGCCATCAGGATCTCTAGCGGGGGGGCCGGGGAGCTGTTTTTT.

The CDR3 loop reads CASSRQGAGGSYEQYF. CDR3 DNA sequence: TGCGCCAGCAGCCGCCAGGGTGCTGGTGGTTCCTACGAGCAGTACTTC. The J gene is TRBJ2-7, the V gene TRBV4-1; a possible D gene is TRBD1 (5 bases). Germline V gives CDR1 MGHRA, CDR2 YSYEKL. This CDR3 contains 16 residues. Trimming left V 4 bases short and J 1 base short, with 17 bases between.

The chain uses TRBV2 and TRBJ2-7; perhaps TRBD2 as D (7 bases). V was pared by 3 bases and J by 2 bases, with 14 bases between. Germline CDR1 SNHLY, CDR2 FYNNEI. The CDR3 has 15 residues. CDR3 amino acids: CASSEREGGPYEQYF. The CDR3 DNA sequence: TGTGCCAGCAGTGAGAGGGAGGGGGGACCCTACGAGCAGTACTTC.

The V call is TRBV7-8, the J call TRBJ2-5; D call uncertain. With 3 bases removed from V and 3 bases from J, the gap between germline ends came to 8 bases. The CDR3 consists of 13 residues. Germline lookup yields CDR1 SGHVS and CDR2 FQNEAQ. CDR3 in DNA: TGTGCCAGCAGCTTGCAGTTAAAAGAGACCCAGTACTTC. Translated: CASSLQLKETQYF.

The chain links TRBV7-9 to TRBJ1-2, with 7 nucleotides matching TRBD1. Per germline, CDR1 SEHNR and CDR2 FQNEAQ (reference sequence). Losses at the gene ends were 5 bases for V and 6 bases for J; bases not matched to a gene: 6. There are 13 residues in the CDR3. The CDR3 sequence is CASSRTGVDGYTF. The CDR3, as DNA: TGTGCCAGCAGCCGAACAGGGGTTGATGGCTACACCTTC. Looking up the rest from reference TRBV7-9 and TRBJ1-2 gives the full variable domain: DTGVSQNPRHKITKRGQNVTFRCDPISEHNRLYWYRQTLGQGPEFLTYFQNEAQLEKSRLLSDRFSAERPKGSFSTLEIQRTEQGDSAMYLCASSRTGVDGYTFGSGTRLTVV.

This chain links TRBV6-1 with TRBJ2-1; the match to TRBD1 covers 7 bases. V gave up 4 bases and J gave up 6 bases; unmatched junction bases: 18. Germline V gene lookup returns CDR1 MNHNS and CDR2 SASEGT. This CDR3 is 18 amino acids long. DNA of the CDR3: TGTGCCAGCAGTGGCCAAGAGGTGGACAGGTTCATTCGCAATGAGCAGTTCTTC. Protein product: CASSGQEVDRFIRNEQFF.

The chain combines TRBV19 with TRBJ2-5; TRBD2 agrees at 13 bases. The CDR3 is 14 residues long. V lost 5 bases, J lost 9 bases, and 6 bases stayed unmatched. Per germline, CDR1 LNHDA and CDR2 SQIVND (reference sequence). The CDR3 nucleotides read TGTGCCAGTAGTCCCCGGACTAGCGGGGGCCCCCAGTACTTC. It codes for CASSPRTSGGPQYF.

The chain links TRBV5-1 to TRBJ1-1; D is unresolved. Between the trimmed V and J ends, which lost 4 bases and 1 base, there was a span of 11 bases. This CDR3 comprises 14 residues. Germline V gene sequence: CDR1 SGHRS, CDR2 YFSETQ. The CDR3 spells CASSPLGRNTEAFF. Written as DNA, the CDR3 is TGCGCCAGCAGCCCACTCGGGAGGAACACTGAAGCTTTCTTT.

The chain links TRBV15 to TRBJ2-2, with 8 bases aligning to TRBD1. Germline trimming cut 2 bases from V and 4 bases from J; bases unmatched to any gene: 6. CDR1 is LNHNV and CDR2 is YYDKDF in the germline V gene (reference sequence). This CDR3 has 16 amino acids. The CDR3 spells CATSRSQGERTGELFF. Here the CDR3 DNA reads TGTGCCACCAGCAGATCACAGGGGGAGCGCACCGGGGAGCTGTTTTTT.

V usage is TRBV19 and J usage is TRBJ2-1; 7 positions match TRBD1. CDR1 and CDR2 (germline): LNHDA, SQIVND (reference sequence). The junction had 7 bases not matched to a gene; V was cut back by 7 bases and J by 4 bases. CDR3 length: 14 amino acids. The CDR3 bases are TGTGCCAGTAAACAGGGGCTAGAATACAATGAGCAGTTCTTC. Its translation is CASKQGLEYNEQFF.

The chain carries TRBV6-2 or TRBV6-3 and TRBJ2-7; 7 nucleotides align to TRBD2. In germline, CDR1 is MNHEY, CDR2 SVGEGT. Trimming cost V 5 bases and J 5 bases; bases outside gene matches: 3. CDR3 length equals 12 residues. CDR3 coding DNA: TGTGCCAGCAGTCCCCGGGGGGACGAGCAGTACTTC. It encodes CASSPRGDEQYF.

The J gene is TRBJ2-3, the V gene TRBV12-3 or TRBV12-4; TRBD1 might be the D (6 bases). V was cut by 6 bases and J by 2 bases, with 9 bases left in between. The CDR3 consists of 13 residues. Here the CDR3 DNA reads TGTGCCAGCAGGCGACAGGACACAGATACGCAGTATTTT. Residues: CASRRQDTDTQYF.

This chain uses TRBV5-4 with TRBJ2-7; a weak D match, TRBD1 (5 bases). Germline CDR1 SGHNT, CDR2 YYREEE (reference sequence). The CDR3 is made up of 13 amino acids. The V end lost 5 bases, the J end lost 6 bases, and 15 bases lay between the germline ends. The CDR3 reads CASSPKSGREQYF. The CDR3 DNA reads as TGTGCCAGCAGTCCGAAGTCAGGGCGCGAGCAGTACTTC.

J is TRBJ2-7 and V is TRBV5-6; 9 bases line up with TRBD1. The CDR3 consists of 13 residues. In germline, CDR1 is SGHDT, CDR2 YYEEEE. V was clipped by 2 bases and J by 6 bases; unmatched bases: 3. CDR3 coding DNA: TGTGCCAGCAGCTTCGGACAGGGGATCGAGCAGTACTTC. As protein: CASSFGQGIEQYF.

This rearrangement joins TRBV10-3 to TRBJ2-7; D is perhaps TRBD2 (6 bases). This CDR3 comprises 15 residues. From germline, CDR1 is ENHRY and CDR2 SYGVKD. V dropped 3 bases and J dropped 4 bases, with 16 bases sitting between them. The CDR3 spells CAISDVVADLYEQYF. For the CDR3, the DNA is TGTGCCATCAGTGATGTTGTAGCGGATTTATACGAGCAGTACTTC.

The chain recombines TRBV7-8 with TRBJ1-1, with TRBD1 identical over 7 bases. Germline loops: CDR1 SGHVS, CDR2 FQNEAQ. This CDR3 spans 16 amino acids. The junction had 6 bases not matched to a gene; V was cut back by 2 bases and J by 0 bases. CDR3 sequence (DNA): TGTGCCAGCAGCTTAAGGTTTGACAGGGTGAACACTGAAGCTTTCTTT. This gives the protein CASSLRFDRVNTEAFF.

The chain carries TRBV12-3 or TRBV12-4 and TRBJ2-7; D is perhaps TRBD2 (7 bases). V lost 3 bases to trimming and J lost 9 bases, with 12 bases between them. The CDR3 extends over 12 amino acids. CDR3 sequence (DNA): TGTGCCAGCAGTTTCTGGGGGGGCCCGCAGTACTTC. Its translation: CASSFWGGPQYF.

The chain joins TRBV4-2 to TRBJ2-5, with D perhaps TRBD2 (5 bases). The germline V gene has CDR1 LGHNA and CDR2 YNFKEQ. Trimming removed 1 base from V and 4 bases from J, with 10 bases in between. The length of the CDR3 is 14 residues. This chain's CDR3 is CASSQAVGIETQYF. DNA for the CDR3: TGTGCCAGCAGCCAAGCGGTCGGGATAGAGACCCAGTACTTC.

The rearrangement joins TRBV18 to TRBJ1-1, with 11 positions matching TRBD1. Trimming at V came to 3 bases and at J to 6 bases, leaving 3 bases not matched to a gene. The CDR3 covers 14 residues. Germline CDR1 reads KGHSH; CDR2 reads LQKENI. The chain's CDR3 is CASSPGTGGAEAFF. In nucleotides, the CDR3 is TGTGCCAGCTCACCGGGGACAGGGGGTGCTGAAGCTTTCTTT.